The entry below describes one T cell receptor (beta chain). Its antigen is not yet known. No base quality values were provided; no much bigger clone lies one nucleotide off. This entry belongs to a study of T-cell reconstitution after alpha-beta-depleted transplantation in children (dated by TCRdb to 2016 to 2017). Describing the broader study: Using TCR repertoire profiling, the study quantitatively followed how T-cell immune reconstitution unfolded in children after TCRalphabeta/CD19-depleted allogeneic hematopoietic cell transplantation. What the authors observed across the whole study: The high TCRbeta diversity at day 60 in some patients was ascribed to recipient T cells and intrathymic progenitors that had survived conditioning. Apparently early alphabetaT-cell count recovery about two months after transplant reportedly relied on only several hundred rapidly expanded clones derived from non-depleted graft cells. Over subsequent months, a decline in hyperexpanded clone frequencies was noted, and after one year, T-cell counts and TCRbeta diversity were mostly ascribed to newly produced T cells.

This sample's treatment or condition label indicates: allogeneic hematopoietic cell transplantation with graft depleted of TCRalphabeta T cells and CD19 B cells. The transplant recipients were children given TCRalphabeta/CD19-depleted allogeneic hematopoietic cell grafts. The protocol used for the library was PCR. Sequenced using an Illumina HiSeq 2500. TCR libraries were prepared with molecular barcoding, using unique molecular identifiers to normalize TCRbeta repertoire quantification. In-frame beta chains were kept once TCRdb had trimmed the public reads at Q25 with fastp and called clones with MiXCR. Entries are consolidated by CDR3 protein sequence, retaining the most common genes and DNA. Present in this sample are about 900,000 distinct CDR3 sequences, around 30% of which were seen just once. The ten biggest clones cover under 30% of the sample. Per the germline V gene (reference sequence), MNHEY is the CDR1 and SMNVEV is the CDR2. After removal of 5 bases from V and 0 bases from J, the junction retains 12 bases not matched to a gene. Taken from cysteine to phenylalanine, the CDR3 has 18 residues. Only the CDR3 region is kept as DNA, spanning 54 bases read in frame from base 1.

The source is a boy under two years old who had a stem cell transplant for SCID, so the T cells may come from the graft donor. This receptor chain uses TRBV27 and TRBJ2-2; 7 bases in the middle match TRBD1. The specimen comprised PBMCs, mostly from graft donor cells, sampled 360 days after TCRalphabeta/CD19-depleted stem cell transplant. The DNA sequence follows: TGTGCCAGCAGTCTCTCCCTCGGACAGGCCACGAACACCGGGGAGCTGTTTTTT. Its coded protein is CASSLSLGQATNTGELFF.